This passage covers 21 T cell receptor beta chains from one sample sequenced in a study of shared clonotypes between healthy human individuals. The repertoire was sequenced with immunoSEQ multiplex PCR; TCRdb's copy has only in-frame clones and lacks some. Among some 1,600,000 clones, about 98% were seen once, and the ten largest hold about 0.45%. Sequencing used naive CD4+ T cells sorted from blood. Subset specified: CD45RA+ positively selected. These receptors all stem from a man aged 30-40 years in good health.

This clone was counted a single time. V usage is TRBV11-1 and J usage is TRBJ2-7; 10 positions match TRBD2. V gave up 2 bases and J gave up 0 bases; unmatched junction bases: 7. Germline lookup yields CDR1 SGHAT and CDR2 FQDESV (reference sequence). The CDR3 is made up of 17 amino acids. In DNA form, the CDR3 reads TGTGCCAGCAGCTTACCTAGCGGGGGCCGTCTCTCCTACGAGCAGTACTTC. It is translated as CASSLPSGGRLSYEQYF. The full variable domain, completed using reference TRBV11-1 and TRBJ2-7, is EAEVAQSPRYKITEKSQAVAFWCDPISGHATLYWYRQILGQGPELLVQFQDESVVDDSQLPKDRFSAERLKGVDSTLKIQPAELGDSAMYLCASSLPSGGRLSYEQYFGPGTRLTVT.

This clone was detected only once. This chain links TRBV29-1 with TRBJ2-3, with 10 bases that match TRBD2. V lost 5 bases to trimming and J lost 1 base; unmatched junction nucleotides: 15. This CDR3 is built from 18 residues. The V gene's germline CDR1 is SQVTM and CDR2 ANQGSEA. The CDR3 bases are TGCAGCGTTTCCCGGGGGGCGGCTAGCGGGAGTGGCACAGATACGCAGTATTTT. It specifies CSVSRGAASGSGTDTQYF.

As to this clone: One junction end does not reproduce the germline sequence, and a read error may be involved. The gene calls are TRBV27 and TRBJ2-1; D ambiguous. This CDR3 is 17 amino acids long. CDR1 is MNHEY and CDR2 is SMNVEV in the germline V gene (reference sequence). This chain's CDR3 is CASSSLTAPIEYNEQFF. For the CDR3, the DNA is TGTGCCAGTAGTTCCCTTACAGCGCCTATTGAGTACAATGAGCAGTTCTTC.

This chain uses TRBV25-1 with TRBJ2-7; D ambiguous. This CDR3 spans 13 amino acids. Trimming pared 0 bases from V and 5 bases from J, leaving 8 bases between. The germline V gene has CDR1 MGHDK and CDR2 SYGVNS. The CDR3 loop reads CASSEYLTDEQYF. CDR3 sequence (DNA): TGTGCCAGCAGTGAATACTTGACGGACGAGCAGTACTTC.

Comment on this clone: Other DNA variants within this sample encode the same CDR3. The rearrangement uses TRBV5-5 and TRBJ1-5, with unresolved D. V was shortened by 0 bases and J by 1 base, with 5 bases between the two germline ends. Per germline, CDR1 SGHKS and CDR2 YYEKEE (reference sequence). The CDR3 extends over 14 amino acids. The CDR3 nucleotides read TGTGCCAGCAGCTTGGCCGGCAGCAATCAGCCCCAGCATTTT. Translation: CASSLAGSNQPQHF.

The chain is built from TRBV25-1 and TRBJ1-2; 8 bases match TRBD1. Germline-derived CDR1 and CDR2 are MGHDK and SYGVNS. The ends lost 5 bases at V and 6 bases at J; junction bases unmatched: 11. This CDR3 spans 15 amino acids. The CDR3 region is CASSFEDRALNGYTF. The CDR3 DNA sequence: TGTGCCAGCAGTTTTGAGGACAGGGCTTTAAATGGCTACACCTTC.

Worth noting for this clone: The same CDR3 also results from other DNA sequences found in this sample. The chain is built from TRBV5-1 and TRBJ1-1; 9 bases agree with TRBD1. Germline trimming cut 3 bases from V and 2 bases from J; bases unmatched to any gene: 5. The CDR3 is 15 amino acids. Per the germline V gene, CDR1 is SGHRS and CDR2 is YFSETQ. This chain's CDR3 is CASSSDRGLNTEAFF. The CDR3 DNA follows: TGCGCCAGCAGCTCGGACAGGGGCCTTAACACTGAAGCTTTCTTT.

The chain joins TRBV5-1 to TRBJ2-1; TRBD2 matches at 11 bases. In germline, CDR1 is SGHRS, CDR2 YFSETQ. With 2 bases clipped from V and 3 bases from J, the junction kept 10 bases outside the gene matches. CDR3 length equals 18 residues. In DNA, the CDR3 is TGCGCCAGCAGCTTTACTAGCGGGAGTTCCGCCCTCTACAATGAGCAGTTCTTC. Encoded protein: CASSFTSGSSALYNEQFF.

The rearrangement links TRBV14 to TRBJ2-1, with D possibly TRBD2 on 6 matching bases. CDR3 size: 15 residues. V was cut by 9 bases and J by 0 bases, with 15 bases left in between. The V gene's germline CDR1 is SGHDN and CDR2 FVKESK. The CDR3 sequence is CASNPTGASYNEQFF. The CDR3 region has the DNA TGTGCCAGTAACCCTACGGGAGCCTCCTACAATGAGCAGTTCTTC. The complete variable domain, with remaining parts taken from reference TRBV14 and TRBJ2-1, reads EAGVTQFPSHSVIEKGQTVTLRCDPISGHDNLYWYRRVMGKEIKFLLHFVKESKQDESGMPNNRFLAERTGGTYSTLKVQPAELEDSGVYFCASNPTGASYNEQFFGPGTRLTVL.

The chain recombines TRBV6-4 with TRBJ2-3, with a tentative D call TRBD2 (6 bases). Trimming stripped 0 bases from V and 5 bases from J, with 12 bases between. Germline values: CDR1 MRHNA, CDR2 SNTAGT. The CDR3 runs 15 residues. CDR3 sequence: CASSDSGGTGDTQYF. The DNA for the CDR3 is TGTGCCAGCAGTGACTCTGGAGGGACTGGAGATACGCAGTATTTT.

The chain carries TRBV11-2 and TRBJ1-1; no firm D call. Germline lookup yields CDR1 SGHAT and CDR2 FQNNGV. There are 14 residues in the CDR3. Trimming removed 3 bases from V and 4 bases from J, with 12 bases in between. CDR3 in amino acids: CASSFFPRGTEAFF. The CDR3 DNA is TGTGCCAGCAGCTTTTTCCCGAGAGGCACTGAAGCTTTCTTT.

The chain links TRBV7-9 to TRBJ2-4; 13 bases fit TRBD2. The V gene end was trimmed by 3 bases and the J gene end by 6 bases; junction bases not matched to a gene: 5. The CDR3 is made up of 16 amino acids. Germline CDR1 and CDR2: SEHNR and FQNEAQ (reference sequence). CDR3 nucleotide sequence: TGTGCCAGCAGCTTGGGACTAGCGGGATTGCGAAACATTCAGTACTTC. Translated, it gives CASSLGLAGLRNIQYF.

This chain uses TRBV10-3 with TRBJ2-7; possible D gene TRBD2, 5 bases. V lost 9 bases and J 4 bases, leaving 13 bases between the germline ends. The CDR3 totals 12 residues. Germline CDR1 ENHRY, CDR2 SYGVKD. Here the CDR3 DNA reads TGTGCCATTTCCCCCGGGGAATACGAGCAGTACTTC. This gives the protein CAISPGEYEQYF.

CDR3 DNA: TGTGCCAGCAGTCAAGTCGTCGGGACGGACTATGGCTACACCTTC. Translated: CASSQVVGTDYGYTF. The gene calls are TRBV5-4 and TRBJ1-2; the D gene is possibly TRBD1 (5 bases). Germline V lookup: CDR1 SGHNT, CDR2 YYREEE (reference sequence). Trimming stripped 5 bases from V and 3 bases from J, with 17 bases between. The CDR3 contains 15 residues. Variable domain in full (rest from reference TRBV5-4 and TRBJ1-2): ETGVTQSPTHLIKTRGQQVTLRCSSQSGHNTVSWYQQALGQGPQFIFQYYREEENGRGNFPPRFSGLQFPNYSSELNVNALELDDSALYLCASSQVVGTDYGYTFGSGTRLTVV.

This chain connects TRBV6-5 to TRBJ2-2; TRBD1 or TRBD2 may be the D gene (5 bases each). V was cut by 2 bases and J by 5 bases, with 12 bases left in between. Germline loops: CDR1 MNHEY, CDR2 SVGAGI. The CDR3 is 15 amino acids. The CDR3 reads CASSYGTIQTGELFF. As DNA, the CDR3 is TGTGCCAGCAGTTACGGGACCATACAGACCGGGGAGCTGTTTTTT.

A word on this clone: A read error may produce the germline difference seen at one junction end. The chain joins TRBV7-7 to TRBJ2-5; 10 nucleotides line up with TRBD1. The CDR3 runs to 16 residues. Germline V lookup: CDR1 SSHAT, CDR2 FNYEAQ (reference sequence). The CDR3 loop reads CASSLGTGAFQETQYF. In nucleotides, the CDR3 is TGTGCTAGCAGCCTTGGGACAGGGGCCTTCCAAGAGACCCAGTACTTC. Full variable domain (missing parts from reference TRBV7-7 and TRBJ2-5): GAGVSQSPRYKVTKRGQDVTLRCDPISSHATLYWYQQALGQGPEFLTYFNYEAQPDKSGLPSDRFSAERPEGSISTLTIQRTEQRDSAMYRCASSLGTGAFQETQYFGPGTRLLVL.

The chain joins TRBV28 to TRBJ2-2; 9 nucleotides agree with TRBD1. Trimming at V came to 6 bases and at J to 6 bases, leaving 2 bases not matched to a gene. Germline lookup yields CDR1 MDHEN and CDR2 SYDVKM. CDR3 length equals 13 residues. The chain's CDR3 is CASSHRGPGELFF. CDR3 in DNA: TGTGCCAGCAGCCACAGGGGGCCCGGGGAGCTGTTTTTT. Looking up the rest from reference TRBV28 and TRBJ2-2 gives the full variable domain: DVKVTQSSRYLVKRTGEKVFLECVQDMDHENMFWYRQDPGLGLRLIYFSYDVKMKEKGDIPEGYSVSREKKERFSLILESASTNQTSMYLCASSHRGPGELFFGEGSRLTVL.

The V and J genes are TRBV13 and TRBJ2-3; 10 bases are shared with TRBD1. Trimming took 5 bases from V and 4 from J; bases not matched to a gene: 3. Germline-derived CDR1 and CDR2 are PRHDT and FYEKMQ (reference sequence). The CDR3 totals 14 residues. CDR3 protein: CASSKTGGADTQYF. CDR3 DNA: TGTGCCAGCAGCAAGACAGGGGGCGCAGATACGCAGTATTTT.

V usage is TRBV5-1 and J usage is TRBJ2-5, with D unclear. Germline lookup yields CDR1 SGHRS and CDR2 YFSETQ. Trimming took off 1 base at V and 6 bases at J, with 13 bases between the two ends. The CDR3 sequence is 14 residues long. This CDR3 is CASSLLTGGKTQYF. CDR3 nucleotide sequence: TGCGCCAGCAGCTTGTTAACGGGTGGGAAGACCCAGTACTTC.

The J gene is TRBJ1-4, the V gene TRBV5-1, with D uncertain. Trimming cost V 0 bases and J 7 bases, with 13 bases left between them. Germline V gene lookup returns CDR1 SGHRS and CDR2 YFSETQ. The CDR3 is 15 amino acids. The CDR3 DNA reads as TGCGCCAGCAGCTTGGATCGGGGTGGAGGTGAAAAACTGTTTTTT. Translating gives CASSLDRGGGEKLFF. The complete variable domain, with remaining parts taken from reference TRBV5-1 and TRBJ1-4, reads KAGVTQTPRYLIKTRGQQVTLSCSPISGHRSVSWYQQTPGQGLQFLFEYFSETQRNKGNFPGRFSGRQFSNSRSEMNVSTLELGDSALYLCASSLDRGGGEKLFFGSGTQLSVL.

The chain recombines TRBV7-9 with TRBJ1-2; maybe TRBD1 (5 bases). The V end was cut by 0 bases, the J end by 8 bases, with 13 bases between. From germline, CDR1 is SEHNR and CDR2 FQNEAQ (reference sequence). The CDR3 spans 14 residues. The CDR3 sequence: CASSLAGASNGYTF. The CDR3, as DNA: TGTGCCAGCAGCTTAGCTGGGGCCTCAAACGGCTACACCTTC.